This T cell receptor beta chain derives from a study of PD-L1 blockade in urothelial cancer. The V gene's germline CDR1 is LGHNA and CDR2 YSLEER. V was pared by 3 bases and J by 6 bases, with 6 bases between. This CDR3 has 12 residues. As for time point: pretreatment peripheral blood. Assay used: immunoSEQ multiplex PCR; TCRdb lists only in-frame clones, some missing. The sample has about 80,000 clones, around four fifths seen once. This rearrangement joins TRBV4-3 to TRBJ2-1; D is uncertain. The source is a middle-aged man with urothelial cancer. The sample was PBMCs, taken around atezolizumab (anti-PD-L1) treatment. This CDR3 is CASSHNGNEQFF. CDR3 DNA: TGCGCCAGCAGCCACAACGGCAATGAGCAGTTCTTC.